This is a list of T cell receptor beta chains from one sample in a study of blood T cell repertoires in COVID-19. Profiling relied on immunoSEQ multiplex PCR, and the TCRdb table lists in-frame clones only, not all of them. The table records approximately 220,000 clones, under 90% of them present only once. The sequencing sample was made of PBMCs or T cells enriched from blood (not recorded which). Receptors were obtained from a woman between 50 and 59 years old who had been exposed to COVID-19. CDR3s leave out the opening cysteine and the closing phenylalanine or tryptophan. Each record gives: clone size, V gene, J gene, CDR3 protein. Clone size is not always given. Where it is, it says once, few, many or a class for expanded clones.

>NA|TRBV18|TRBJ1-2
ASSPVATTGSYT
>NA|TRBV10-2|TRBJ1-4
ASSETGTGDEKLF
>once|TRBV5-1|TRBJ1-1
ASSPRQGTRTEAF
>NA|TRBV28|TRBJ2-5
ASTADGILGSRY
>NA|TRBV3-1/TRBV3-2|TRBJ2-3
ASSRGGGTDTQY
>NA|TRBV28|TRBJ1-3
ASTFGGLTGNTIY
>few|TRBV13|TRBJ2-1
ASRYTSGGPGEQF
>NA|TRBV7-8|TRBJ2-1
ASSVSGGRNEQF
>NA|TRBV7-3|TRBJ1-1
ASSSATGTEAF
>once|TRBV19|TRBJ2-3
ASSISGATDTQY
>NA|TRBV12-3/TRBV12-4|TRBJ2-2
ASTPGRAGELF
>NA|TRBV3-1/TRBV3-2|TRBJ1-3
ASSQTGTGLSGNTIY
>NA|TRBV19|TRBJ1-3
AMRNGNSGNTIY
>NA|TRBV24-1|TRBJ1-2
ATSDSPALGYT
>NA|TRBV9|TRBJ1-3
ASSARDSSGNTIY
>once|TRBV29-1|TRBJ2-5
SVDEGRETQY
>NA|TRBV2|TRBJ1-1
ASSQGGGTEAF
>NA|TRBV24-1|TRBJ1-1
ATSDNGRSTEAF
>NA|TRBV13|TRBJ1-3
ASSTQGLLSGNTIY
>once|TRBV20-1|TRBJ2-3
SAEHTDTQY
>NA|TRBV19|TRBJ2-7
ASSISGQSSYEQY
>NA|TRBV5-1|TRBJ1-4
ASSLVTGKEKLF
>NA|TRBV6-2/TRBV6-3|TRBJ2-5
ASSYERGRETQY
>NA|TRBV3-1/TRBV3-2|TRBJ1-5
ASSQRGGRQPQH
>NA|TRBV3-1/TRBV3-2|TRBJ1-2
ASSLKLNYGYT
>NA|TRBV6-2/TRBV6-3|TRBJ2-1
ASSYAPWTSPDSYNEQF
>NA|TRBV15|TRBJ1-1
ATKRDIMNTEAF
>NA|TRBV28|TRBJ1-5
ASSWGGLNQPQH
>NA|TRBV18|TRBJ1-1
ASSFNRGDTEAF
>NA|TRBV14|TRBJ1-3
ASSQIRFAGAGNTIY
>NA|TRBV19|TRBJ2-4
ASSIGGGIDIQY
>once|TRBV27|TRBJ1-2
ASSPGQGAWGYT
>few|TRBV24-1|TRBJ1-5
ATSDSNQPQH
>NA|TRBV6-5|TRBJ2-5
ASSYEEGRETQY
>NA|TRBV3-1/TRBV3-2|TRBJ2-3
AISSSGMVSDTQY
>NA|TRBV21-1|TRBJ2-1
ASSTTGTAYNEQF
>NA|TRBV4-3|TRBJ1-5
ASSQDRYSNQPQH
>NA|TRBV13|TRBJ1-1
ASSLATRVNTEAF
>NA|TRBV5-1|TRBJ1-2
ASSLGGLTHYGYT
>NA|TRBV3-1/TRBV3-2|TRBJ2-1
ASRQAIAGTVNEQF
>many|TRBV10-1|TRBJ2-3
ASSEASGEDTQY
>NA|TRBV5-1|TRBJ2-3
ASSSPGTGNY
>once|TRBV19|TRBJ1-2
ASSIDRGNGYT
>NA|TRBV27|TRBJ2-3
ASGRLAGFTDTQY
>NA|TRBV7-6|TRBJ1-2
ASSLGAGTSYGYT
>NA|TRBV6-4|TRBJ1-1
ASSEGISGGEAF
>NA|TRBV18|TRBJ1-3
ASSYGTASGNTIY
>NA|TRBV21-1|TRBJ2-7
ASRQGRGAYEQY
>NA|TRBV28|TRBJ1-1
ASSFIGGNTEAF
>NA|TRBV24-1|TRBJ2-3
ATSDLATGIY
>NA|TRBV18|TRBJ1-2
ASSPDYGYT
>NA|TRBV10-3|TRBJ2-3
ATRTSGGGADTQY
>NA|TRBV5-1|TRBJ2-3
ASSLTGGISTDTQY
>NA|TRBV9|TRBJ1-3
ASSPGPSDTIY
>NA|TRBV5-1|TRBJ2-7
ASSMGLAGYEQY
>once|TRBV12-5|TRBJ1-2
ASGFGIGYT
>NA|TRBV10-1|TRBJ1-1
ASKKGEGHASTEAF